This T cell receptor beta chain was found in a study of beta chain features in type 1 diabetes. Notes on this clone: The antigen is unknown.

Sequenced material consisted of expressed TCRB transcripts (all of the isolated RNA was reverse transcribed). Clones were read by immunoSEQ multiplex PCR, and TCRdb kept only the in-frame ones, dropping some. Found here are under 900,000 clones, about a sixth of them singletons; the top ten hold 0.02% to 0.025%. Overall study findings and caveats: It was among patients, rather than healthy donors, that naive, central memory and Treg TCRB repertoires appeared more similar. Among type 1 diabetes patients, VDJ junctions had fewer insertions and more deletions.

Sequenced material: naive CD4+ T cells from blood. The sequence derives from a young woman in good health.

The CDR3 DNA reads as TGTGCCAGCCCAGAGCCCTACGAGCAGTACTTC. This codes for CASPEPYEQYF. The chain is built from TRBV7-3 and TRBJ2-7; D is undetermined. Between the trimmed V and J ends, which lost 8 bases and 2 bases, there was a span of 7 bases. Per the germline V gene, CDR1 is SGHTA and CDR2 is FQGTGA. The CDR3 runs to 11 residues.